The 29 T cell receptor beta chains given below trace back to one sample, sequenced in a study of blood T cell repertoires in COVID-19. Repertoires were generated with immunoSEQ multiplex PCR, while TCRdb's copy carries only in-frame clones and drops some. Of about 180,000 clones listed, about 82% are singletons. Specimen: PBMCs or T cells enriched from blood (not recorded which). The receptor set was obtained from a woman in her 30s who had recovered from COVID-19.

This chain connects TRBV20-1 to TRBJ1-5; 12 positions agree with TRBD1. Unmatched junction bases numbered 11, after V lost 3 bases and J lost 5 bases. This CDR3 contains 17 residues. Germline CDR1 reads DFQATT; CDR2 reads SNEGSKA (reference sequence). DNA of the CDR3: TGCAGTGCTAGTAGCCACACGGGACAGGGGGCATATCAGCCCCAGCATTTT. Encoded protein: CSASSHTGQGAYQPQHF.

The chain uses TRBV10-3 and TRBJ1-1; D is perhaps TRBD1 (6 bases). V lost 10 bases, J lost 1 base, and 19 bases lay in between. Germline values: CDR1 ENHRY, CDR2 SYGVKD. The CDR3 has 15 residues. The CDR3 spells CATSSPRGANTEAFF. The CDR3 bases are TGTGCCACCTCTTCACCCAGGGGTGCGAACACTGAAGCTTTCTTT.

In this sample, this clone turned up once. The CDR3 protein is CASSVDNSPGNTIYF. In DNA form, the CDR3 reads TGTGCCAGCAGCGTAGATAATTCCCCTGGAAACACCATATATTTT. This chain joins TRBV9 and TRBJ1-3; D call uncertain. CDR3 length equals 15 residues. CDR1 is SGDLS and CDR2 is YYNGEE in the germline V gene. The V end lost 0 bases, the J end lost 2 bases, and 9 bases lay between the germline ends.

DNA for the CDR3: TGTGCCAGCACTAAATCCCAGCATTTT. Translating gives CASTKSQHF. This chain uses TRBV27 with TRBJ1-5; no reliable D call. V lost 7 bases and J lost 11, with 6 bases in between. Germline loops: CDR1 MNHEY, CDR2 SMNVEV (reference sequence). This CDR3 spans 9 amino acids.

The V gene is TRBV28, the J gene TRBJ2-1, with 9 bases lining up with TRBD1. From germline, CDR1 is MDHEN and CDR2 SYDVKM. The trim removed 6 bases at V and 5 bases at J, leaving 8 bases unmatched. CDR3 length: 15 amino acids. CDR3 bases: TGTGCCAGCAGCCCTAGAGGACAGGGGAACAATGAGCAGTTCTTC. Translated: CASSPRGQGNNEQFF.

The sample holds one count of this clone. The chain employs TRBV7-2 and TRBJ2-1; D may be TRBD2 (6 bases). V gave up 5 bases and J gave up 2 bases, with 19 bases separating them. The CDR3 spans 17 residues. Germline V gene sequence: CDR1 SGHTA, CDR2 FQGNSA. CDR3 region: CASSPQASSVTYNEQFF. The CDR3 DNA is TGTGCCAGCAGCCCGCAAGCCTCTAGCGTTACCTACAATGAGCAGTTCTTC.

In this sample, this clone turned up once. V is TRBV11-2 and J is TRBJ2-1; 7 positions match TRBD1. This CDR3 spans 15 amino acids. Germline CDR1 and CDR2: SGHAT and FQNNGV. V dropped 4 bases and J dropped 7; count of bases not matched to a gene: 10. DNA of the CDR3: TGTGCCAGCAGCTCCAGGGGGACCGGCGAAAATGAGCAGTTCTTC. Amino acid sequence: CASSSRGTGENEQFF.

This clone is a singleton in its sample. V gene TRBV19 combines with J gene TRBJ2-2, with 12 bases fitting TRBD2. From germline, CDR1 is LNHDA and CDR2 SQIVND (reference sequence). This CDR3 has 17 amino acids. The V and J ends lost 6 bases and 5 bases, in that order; junction bases with no gene match: 10. CDR3 sequence: CASRLLAGGGYTGELFF. CDR3 bases: TGTGCCAGTAGATTACTAGCGGGAGGAGGGTATACCGGGGAGCTGTTTTTT.

The chain joins TRBV7-7 to TRBJ2-7; 13 positions match TRBD2. The ends lost 5 bases at V and 2 bases at J; junction bases unmatched: 3. This CDR3 has 15 residues. The germline gives CDR1 SSHAT, CDR2 FNYEAQ (reference sequence). The CDR3 region has the DNA TGTGCCAGCAGCCACACTAGCGGGAGGGCCTACGAGCAGTACTTC. Amino acid sequence: CASSHTSGRAYEQYF.

The gene calls are TRBV28 and TRBJ2-3, with 10 positions matching TRBD2. CDR1 is MDHEN and CDR2 is SYDVKM in the germline V gene. Unmatched junction bases numbered 12, after V lost 6 bases and J lost 0 bases. The CDR3 is 18 amino acids. The CDR3 region has the DNA TGTGCCAGCAGGCTTATGCGTGGACTAGCGGCTAGCACAGATACGCAGTATTTT. Encoded protein: CASRLMRGLAASTDTQYF.

The chain recombines TRBV5-6 with TRBJ2-7; the D gene is possibly TRBD1 (7 bases). The V and J ends lost 5 bases and 1 base respectively, with 22 bases between them. Per germline, CDR1 SGHDT and CDR2 YYEEEE. The CDR3 extends over 17 amino acids. Written as DNA, the CDR3 is TGTGCCAGCAGAATCATCGGGTTGCGGGACAGTTCCTACGAGCAGTACTTC. Encoded protein: CASRIIGLRDSSYEQYF.

DNA for the CDR3: TGCGCCAGCAGCCAAGGAGGGCAGGAAGTGGTAATGACCGGGGAGCTGTTTTTT. Protein product: CASSQGGQEVVMTGELFF. The V gene is TRBV4-1, the J gene TRBJ2-2; D perhaps matches TRBD2 (5 bases). The CDR3 spans 18 residues. The V and J ends lost 1 base and 5 bases respectively, with 20 bases between them. Germline V gene data show CDR1 as MGHRA and CDR2 as YSYEKL.

This chain uses TRBV28 with TRBJ2-5, with 15 bases that match TRBD2. The CDR3 has 17 residues. Germline CDR1 and CDR2: MDHEN and SYDVKM. V lost 7 bases, J lost 3 bases, and 9 bases stayed unmatched. Here the CDR3 DNA reads TGTGCCAGCACCCTACTTGGGACTAGCGGGAGGAAAGAGACCCAGTACTTC. It codes for CASTLLGTSGRKETQYF.

This chain joins TRBV5-1 and TRBJ1-2; the match to TRBD1 covers 9 bases. V was pared by 3 bases and J by 6 bases, with 6 bases of the junction left unmatched. The CDR3 consists of 14 residues. Germline V gene sequence: CDR1 SGHRS, CDR2 YFSETQ. The DNA for the CDR3 is TGCGCCAGCAGCTGGGGACAGGGCTTTGATGGCTACACCTTC. This sequence encodes CASSWGQGFDGYTF.

The chain carries TRBV18 and TRBJ1-2; TRBD1 matches 8 bases. V gave up 1 base and J gave up 4 bases; unmatched junction bases: 5. The germline CDR1 and CDR2 sequences are KGHSH and LQKENI. The CDR3 length is 15 residues. CDR3 protein: CASSPQQGDIYGYTF. Here the CDR3 DNA reads TGTGCCAGCTCACCACAACAGGGGGATATCTATGGCTACACCTTC.

The chain carries TRBV27 and TRBJ2-7; TRBD1 aligns across 7 bases. V gave up 5 bases and J gave up 1 base; unmatched junction bases: 5. The germline V gene encodes CDR1 MNHEY and CDR2 SMNVEV (reference sequence). The CDR3 is made up of 14 amino acids. CDR3: CASSPQGQSYEQYF. CDR3 nucleotides: TGTGCCAGCAGTCCACAGGGGCAATCCTACGAGCAGTACTTC.

V and J are TRBV13 and TRBJ2-5, with D possibly matching TRBD2 (5 bases). The germline CDR1 and CDR2 sequences are PRHDT and FYEKMQ (reference sequence). CDR3 length equals 14 residues. Trimming left V 2 bases short and J 5 bases short, with 12 bases between. This CDR3 reads CASSLFSAGETQYF. In DNA form, the CDR3 reads TGTGCCAGCAGCTTATTTAGTGCGGGTGAGACCCAGTACTTC.

For this clone: The junction and the germline gene differ at one end; a read error may be behind it. The rearrangement joins TRBV19 to TRBJ2-4; D is possibly TRBD2 (6 bases). The CDR3 covers 16 residues. Germline V CDR1 and CDR2: LNHDA, SQIVND (reference sequence). The CDR3 sequence: CASSFGVERGPGTFSF. CDR3 DNA sequence: TGTGCCAGTAGTTTTGGCGTCGAAAGGGGACCCGGGACTTTTTCCTTC.

The chain recombines TRBV18 with TRBJ1-1, with D maybe TRBD1 (5 bases). The CDR3 is 15 residues long. Germline V gene lookup returns CDR1 KGHSH and CDR2 LQKENI. V lost 1 base and J 1 base, leaving 10 bases between the germline ends. The CDR3 bases are TGTGCCAGCTCACCACAGGGGAGGGAGAACACTGAAGCTTTCTTT. Translating gives CASSPQGRENTEAFF.

In nucleotides, the CDR3 is TGTGCCAGCACCCCTTTCGGGGGGAACTATGGCTACACCTTC. This sequence encodes CASTPFGGNYGYTF. This sequence joins TRBV27 and TRBJ1-2, with D possibly matching TRBD1 (5 bases). Germline V CDR1 and CDR2: MNHEY, SMNVEV (reference sequence). CDR3 length equals 14 residues. Trimming removed 7 bases at V and 2 bases at J, with 14 bases between.

The chain couples TRBV5-4 to TRBJ2-7; 10 bases align to TRBD1. The junction had 4 bases not matched to a gene; V was cut back by 5 bases and J by 2 bases. Germline CDR1 reads SGHNT; CDR2 reads YYREEE (reference sequence). CDR3 size: 14 residues. The CDR3 DNA sequence: TGTGCCAGCAGTCCCGGGACAGGGGCCTACGAGCAGTACTTC. Amino acid sequence: CASSPGTGAYEQYF.

This rearrangement joins TRBV7-6 to TRBJ2-7, with D perhaps TRBD2 (6 bases). V gave up 3 bases and J gave up 5 bases, with 17 bases separating them. Germline-derived CDR1 and CDR2 are SGHVS and FNYEAQ. There are 15 residues in the CDR3. Here the CDR3 reads CASSLLTGVGDEQYF. Here the CDR3 DNA reads TGTGCCAGCAGCTTGTTAACGGGAGTGGGGGACGAGCAGTACTTC.

The V and J genes are TRBV2 and TRBJ1-2; 9 nucleotides align to TRBD1. V gave up 2 bases and J gave up 2 bases; unmatched junction bases: 15. Germline V gene lookup returns CDR1 SNHLY and CDR2 FYNNEI. This CDR3 has 19 amino acids. The CDR3 coding sequence is TGTGCCAGCAGTGAAAGGAGCGGGACAGGGACTCAATTAAACTATGGCTACACCTTC. Encoded protein: CASSERSGTGTQLNYGYTF.

This chain joins TRBV3-1 (or the pseudogene TRBV3-2) and TRBJ2-1; 11 nucleotides line up with TRBD2. The germline V gene has CDR1 LGHDT and CDR2 YNNKEL (reference sequence). This CDR3 comprises 14 residues. V trimming: 4 bases; J trimming: 13 bases; junction bases outside the gene matches: 9. The CDR3 DNA follows: TGTGCCAGCAGCCCATCCGGGACTAGCGGATTACAGTTCTTC. It codes for CASSPSGTSGLQFF.

The chain has TRBV13 and TRBJ2-2; TRBD2 matches at 13 bases. Germline V gives CDR1 PRHDT, CDR2 FYEKMQ (reference sequence). The V gene end was trimmed by 4 bases and the J gene end by 4 bases; junction bases not matched to a gene: 9. The CDR3 has 18 residues. CDR3 residues: CASSSLLAGGTGTGELFF. The CDR3 DNA sequence: TGTGCCAGCAGCTCGCTACTAGCGGGAGGGACGGGCACCGGGGAGCTGTTTTTT.

The CDR3 protein is CASNSRGDTEAFF. The CDR3 nucleotides are TGTGCCAGCAATAGCAGGGGCGACACTGAAGCTTTCTTT. This sequence joins TRBV6-5 and TRBJ1-1, with D possibly TRBD1 on 6 matching bases. Germline V gene lookup returns CDR1 MNHEY and CDR2 SVGAGI. The CDR3 length is 13 residues. V lost 7 bases and J lost 3, with 12 bases in between.

The V gene is TRBV15, the J gene TRBJ2-3; 8 nucleotides align to TRBD2. In germline, CDR1 is LNHNV, CDR2 YYDKDF (reference sequence). The CDR3 consists of 17 residues. V lost 0 bases and J lost 4; bases outside the gene matches: 9. CDR3 bases: TGTGCCACCAGCAGAGACAGACTAGCGACGACGCCAGATACGCAGTATTTT. Its protein product is CATSRDRLATTPDTQYF. The whole variable domain, filled in from reference TRBV15 and TRBJ2-3, reads DAMVIQNPRYQVTQFGKPVTLSCSQTLNHNVMYWYQQKSSQAPKLLFHYYDKDFNNEADTPDNFQSRRPNTSFCFLDIRSPGLGDTAMYLCATSRDRLATTPDTQYFGPGTRLTVL.

This sequence joins TRBV2 and TRBJ2-5; 10 nucleotides line up with TRBD1. Germline assignment: CDR1 SNHLY and CDR2 FYNNEI. This CDR3 region has 14 residues. Losses at the gene ends were 7 bases for V and 10 bases for J; bases not matched to a gene: 12. The CDR3 loop reads CASNHRDRGMIQYF. The CDR3 DNA is TGTGCCAGCAACCACCGGGACAGGGGTATGATCCAGTACTTC.

The rearrangement links TRBV3-1 (or the pseudogene TRBV3-2) to TRBJ1-6; D gene unclear. CDR1 is LGHDT, CDR2 YNNKEL, per germline (reference sequence). V was trimmed by 0 bases and J by 2 bases, leaving 8 bases between them. The CDR3 totals 16 residues. CDR3 sequence (DNA): TGTGCCAGCAGCCAAGACCCTATAGCCTATAATTCACCCCTCCACTTT. Amino acids: CASSQDPIAYNSPLHF.